A single sample gave rise to the 8 T cell receptor beta chains below, sequenced in a study of blood T cell repertoires in COVID-19. TCRdb's table, derived via immunoSEQ multiplex PCR, lists solely in-frame clones and lacks some. The sample records around 170,000 clones, more than 75% being singletons. Sequencing was done on a sample of PBMCs or T cells enriched from blood (not recorded which). The receptors here all came from a woman in her 50s who had recovered from COVID-19.

This sequence joins TRBV7-6 and TRBJ2-1; 10 nucleotides line up with TRBD1. The CDR3 totals 19 residues. J lost 2 bases, V lost 0 bases, and 10 bases had no gene match. CDR1 and CDR2 (germline): SGHVS, FNYEAQ. CDR3 nucleotides: TGTGCCAGCAGCTTAGCAGTGACAGGGGGCGCGGGGGCCTACAATGAGCAGTTCTTC. It codes for CASSLAVTGGAGAYNEQFF.

The chain carries TRBV10-3 and TRBJ2-7, with D perhaps matching TRBD2 (6 bases). Germline-derived CDR1 and CDR2 are ENHRY and SYGVKD. The CDR3 is 13 residues long. Trimming stripped 10 bases from V and 1 base from J, with 14 bases between. The CDR3 nucleotides read TGTGCCAGCGCCCCGGGGGAGTCCTACGAGCAGTACTTC. It yields the protein CASAPGESYEQYF.

The J gene is TRBJ1-5, the V gene TRBV6-5, with 8 bases that match TRBD1. Germline V gene lookup returns CDR1 MNHEY and CDR2 SVGAGI. V was clipped by 5 bases and J by 4 bases; unmatched bases: 4. The CDR3 is 14 amino acids. The CDR3 nucleotides read TGTGCCAGCAGTCCGGGACAGGCTAATCAGCCCCAGCATTTT. Translated, it gives CASSPGQANQPQHF.

This clone was recorded only once. The chain is built from TRBV27 and TRBJ2-7; TRBD1 matches at 7 bases. The CDR3 is 14 amino acids. The V gene end was trimmed by 3 bases and the J gene end by 3 bases; junction bases not matched to a gene: 5. CDR1 and CDR2 from the germline V gene are MNHEY and SMNVEV (reference sequence). In DNA, the CDR3 is TGTGCCAGCAGTTTGGTGACAGGGCACTACGAGCAGTACTTC. This translates into CASSLVTGHYEQYF.

The chain employs TRBV3-1 (or the pseudogene TRBV3-2) and TRBJ2-4; TRBD2 matches at 10 bases. Germline assignment: CDR1 LGHDT and CDR2 YNNKEL (reference sequence). CDR3 size: 15 residues. V was pared by 3 bases and J by 4 bases, with 3 bases of the junction left unmatched. CDR3 amino acids: CASSQRTSGKNIQYF. The CDR3 region has the DNA TGTGCCAGCAGCCAGAGGACTAGCGGAAAAAACATTCAGTACTTC.

The V call is TRBV2, the J call TRBJ1-2, with D maybe TRBD1 (6 bases). Germline V gives CDR1 SNHLY, CDR2 FYNNEI. The V end was cut by 6 bases, the J end by 0 bases, with 14 bases between. The CDR3 sequence is 15 residues long. In nucleotides, the CDR3 is TGTGCCAGCAGCCTACAGGGTTCAGCTAACTATGGCTACACCTTC. Its protein is CASSLQGSANYGYTF.

The gene calls are TRBV30 and TRBJ1-6, with 10 bases aligning to TRBD1. The ends lost 8 bases at V and 8 bases at J; junction bases unmatched: 6. There are 13 residues in the CDR3. Germline lookup yields CDR1 GTSNPN and CDR2 SVGIG (reference sequence). The CDR3 loop is CAGGQGDDSPLHF. CDR3 nucleotide sequence: TGTGCCGGAGGACAGGGGGATGATTCACCCCTCCACTTT.

DNA of the CDR3: TGTGCCAGCAGTGGTCTAGCGGGAGGGTCCTACAATGAGCAGTTCTTC. Its translation: CASSGLAGGSYNEQFF. This chain links TRBV6-1 with TRBJ2-1, with TRBD2 matching 12 bases. The CDR3 has 16 amino acids. After removal of 4 bases from V and 1 base from J, the junction contained 2 bases not matched to a gene. The germline V gene has CDR1 MNHNS and CDR2 SASEGT.